This TCR beta chain originates from a study of identical twins. Overall study findings and caveats: Invariant T cells like MAIT and iNKT could partly confound the zero-insertion analyses.

A remark on this clonotype: Its antigen is not identified.

From the 5' RACE reads, TCRdb called clonotypes with MiXCR, one entry per CDR3 protein. The sample carries a few hundred thousand distinct CDR3 sequences, about 8% recorded once. CDR1 is LNHDA, CDR2 SQIVND, per germline (reference sequence). CDR3 length equals 13 residues. The V gene lost 6 bases and the J gene lost 3 bases, with 9 bases spanning the gap. The same data also contributed to another study, on yellow fever vaccine responses in identical twins.

Sequences were obtained from memory (CD45RO+) T cells sorted from blood. The TCR sequence derives from a woman between 18 and 29 years old in good health. This chain joins TRBV19 and TRBJ1-5; D perhaps matches TRBD1 (6 bases). CDR3 in amino acids: CASRDSSNQPQHF. Written as DNA, the CDR3 is TGTGCCAGTAGGGACAGTTCCAATCAGCCCCAGCATTTT.